Below are 31 T cell receptor beta chains sequenced from a single sample in a study of early T cells in non-severe SARS-CoV-2 infection (dated by TCRdb to the early 2020s). The library relied on 5' RACE. Sequenced on a NextSeq 500. TCRdb applied fastp at Q25 and MiXCR to the public reads, then kept only in-frame beta chains. Rows with a matching CDR3 protein are joined into one entry that keeps the most common DNA and genes. This sample holds approximately 73,000 distinct CDR3 sequences; roughly 13% were observed only once. Of the sample, 1% to 1.4% falls within the top ten clones. The sequencing input was whole blood. The receptors derive from an adult who was a healthcare worker with PCR-confirmed SARS-CoV-2 infection or an uninfected control (not recorded which).

This clonotype was recorded many times. V gene TRBV5-5 combines with J gene TRBJ1-6; possible D gene TRBD1, 5 bases. The CDR3 runs to 13 residues. Trimming pared 7 bases from V and 4 bases from J, leaving 9 bases between. The germline V gene has CDR1 SGHKS and CDR2 YYEKEE (reference sequence). The CDR3 sequence: CASRDGYNSPLHF. CDR3 DNA: TGTGCCAGCCGGGACGGTTATAATTCACCCCTCCACTTT.

This clonotype was seen a handful of times. This chain links TRBV29-1 with TRBJ2-1, with 12 bases aligning to TRBD2. This CDR3 has 15 amino acids. In germline, CDR1 is SQVTM, CDR2 ANQGSEA. J gave up 7 bases and V 8 bases, and 12 bases lay outside the gene matches. In DNA, the CDR3 is TGCAGCTCCGAGAAAACTAGCGGGAGGAATAATGAGCAGTTCTTC. Its translation is CSSEKTSGRNNEQFF.

The table lists this clonotype with many counts. This chain joins TRBV2 and TRBJ2-1; 8 nucleotides match TRBD2. V shed 4 bases, J shed 0 bases, and the junction held 5 bases outside the gene matches. The CDR3 is made up of 16 amino acids. Germline V gene sequence: CDR1 SNHLY, CDR2 FYNNEI. This CDR3 reads CASSALSGVSYNEQFF. The CDR3 DNA follows: TGTGCCAGCAGTGCCCTTAGCGGGGTCTCCTACAATGAGCAGTTCTTC.

This clonotype was seen only a few times. The chain employs TRBV6-6 and TRBJ2-3; TRBD2 is a possible D gene (5 bases). Germline assignment: CDR1 MNHNY and CDR2 SVGAGI (reference sequence). V dropped 2 bases and J dropped 8 bases, with 17 bases sitting between them. This CDR3 contains 15 residues. The DNA of the CDR3 is TGTGCCAGCAGTTACATGGAGGCCGGTAAAGTTACGCAGTATTTT. Protein sequence: CASSYMEAGKVTQYF.

This clonotype was seen only a few times. The chain is built from TRBV7-2 and TRBJ1-5, with TRBD1 identical over 7 bases. V was pared by 3 bases and J by 7 bases, with 6 bases of the junction left unmatched. The CDR3 has 14 residues. CDR1 is SGHTA and CDR2 is FQGNSA in the germline V gene. Written as DNA, the CDR3 is TGTGCCAGCAGCTTGCAGGGGGGAGAGCAGCCCCAGCATTTT. It translates to CASSLQGGEQPQHF.

This clonotype was seen only a few times. V is TRBV7-2 and J is TRBJ2-7, with 7 bases matching TRBD2. CDR3 length: 15 residues. CDR1 is SGHTA, CDR2 FQGNSA, per germline. V lost 3 bases, J lost 3 bases, and 8 bases stayed unmatched. CDR3 amino acids: CASSLVGGELYEQYF. The CDR3 region has the DNA TGTGCCAGCAGCTTGGTGGGAGGGGAGCTCTACGAGCAGTACTTC.

The table lists this clonotype with a few counts. DNA for the CDR3: TGTGCCAGCAGCCCACCCGGACTAGCGGATTACAATGAGCAGTTCTTC. Encoded protein: CASSPPGLADYNEQFF. This chain uses TRBV7-9 with TRBJ2-1, with 10 bases that match TRBD2. The trim removed 5 bases at V and 4 bases at J, leaving 8 bases unmatched. This CDR3 is built from 16 residues. Germline CDR1 SEHNR, CDR2 FQNEAQ (reference sequence).

V is TRBV5-4 and J is TRBJ2-1; possible D gene TRBD1, 5 bases. Trimming removed 1 base at V and 10 bases at J, with 18 bases between. Germline V gene sequence: CDR1 SGHNT, CDR2 YYREEE (reference sequence). This CDR3 has 15 amino acids. For the CDR3, the DNA is TGTGCCAGCAGCTTGAGCAGGCCAGGGCCGGCCGAGCAGTTCTTC. Translating it yields CASSLSRPGPAEQFF.

V usage is TRBV5-1 and J usage is TRBJ2-7, with D perhaps TRBD2 (6 bases). This CDR3 has 16 amino acids. V lost 1 base and J 7 bases, leaving 21 bases between the germline ends. Germline CDR1 SGHRS, CDR2 YFSETQ. The CDR3 bases are TGCGCCAGCAGCTTGTATTCCCGGGACTCAGCGTTAGAGCAGTACTTC. Its translation: CASSLYSRDSALEQYF.

This clonotype was seen at least ten times. This sequence joins TRBV7-9 and TRBJ1-5, with unresolved D. Per the germline V gene, CDR1 is SEHNR and CDR2 is FQNEAQ (reference sequence). This CDR3 is 15 amino acids long. Trimming cost V 6 bases and J 0 bases, with 12 bases left between them. Here the CDR3 reads CASRPPGYSNQPQHF. The CDR3 nucleotides read TGTGCCAGCAGGCCCCCGGGGTATAGCAATCAGCCCCAGCATTTT.

A few counts support this clonotype. This rearrangement joins TRBV29-1 to TRBJ1-1, with D uncertain. Trimming pared 7 bases from V and 0 bases from J, leaving 12 bases between. The CDR3 runs 13 residues. Germline CDR1 reads SQVTM; CDR2 reads ANQGSEA. Here the CDR3 DNA reads TGCAGCGCTTTCGGTGGTATGAACACTGAAGCTTTCTTT. It codes for CSAFGGMNTEAFF.

This clonotype was recorded at least ten times. The chain employs TRBV27 and TRBJ2-3; 10 bases match TRBD2. The CDR3 spans 17 residues. With V trimmed by 1 base and J by 2 bases, 6 bases remained unmatched. Germline CDR1 is MNHEY and CDR2 is SMNVEV (reference sequence). The DNA of the CDR3 is TGTGCCAGCAGTTTATACCTAGCGGGGGTCGACACAGATACGCAGTATTTT. Its protein product is CASSLYLAGVDTDTQYF.

In this sample, this clonotype turned up a few times. V usage is TRBV7-9 and J usage is TRBJ2-7, with D maybe TRBD1 (6 bases). This CDR3 contains 13 residues. CDR1 is SEHNR, CDR2 FQNEAQ, per germline (reference sequence). V was shortened by 5 bases and J by 6 bases, with 14 bases between the two germline ends. CDR3 amino acids: CASSRDNVSEQYF. The DNA for the CDR3 is TGTGCCAGCAGCCGGGACAATGTGAGCGAGCAGTACTTC.

This clonotype was recorded a few times. This chain joins TRBV20-1 and TRBJ2-7; D is ambiguous. Germline V gene lookup returns CDR1 DFQATT and CDR2 SNEGSKA (reference sequence). V lost 1 base and J 3 bases, leaving 7 bases between the germline ends. The CDR3 has 12 residues. CDR3 amino acids: CSARVRGYEQYF. In nucleotides, the CDR3 is TGCAGTGCTAGAGTTCGCGGCTACGAGCAGTACTTC.

This clonotype was seen a single time. This chain connects TRBV3-1 to TRBJ2-3, with D tentatively TRBD2 (6 bases). The V and J ends lost 0 bases and 0 bases respectively, with 10 bases between them. The CDR3 contains 16 residues. The germline V gene encodes CDR1 LGHDT and CDR2 YNNKEL (reference sequence). The CDR3 region has the DNA TGTGCCAGCAGCCAAGATTCCGGAGGGAGCACAGATACGCAGTATTTT. It specifies CASSQDSGGSTDTQYF.

A few counts support this clonotype. The chain links TRBV12-3 or TRBV12-4 to TRBJ2-1, with a weak D call TRBD2 (5 bases). The CDR3 is 16 residues long. V lost 1 base and J 1 base, leaving 11 bases between the germline ends. DNA for the CDR3: TGTGCCAGCAGTTTAGAAAAGCGGAATTCCTACAATGAGCAGTTCTTC. As protein: CASSLEKRNSYNEQFF.

This clonotype was detected many times. The chain is built from TRBV16 and TRBJ1-1; possibly TRBD1 for D (6 bases). Germline CDR1 KGHSY, CDR2 FQNENV. The V end lost 2 bases, the J end lost 8 bases, and 15 bases lay between the germline ends. The CDR3 sequence is 14 residues long. In DNA, the CDR3 is TGTGCCAGCAGCCAAACCTGGGGGGCAGGGGAAGCTTTCTTT. Its translation: CASSQTWGAGEAFF.

The V gene is TRBV7-9, the J gene TRBJ2-2; D gene uncertain. CDR3 size: 13 residues. From germline, CDR1 is SEHNR and CDR2 FQNEAQ (reference sequence). The V gene lost 4 bases and the J gene lost 7 bases, with 10 bases spanning the gap. The CDR3 DNA follows: TGTGCCAGCAGCTCCGGCCGTCTCGGGGAGCTGTTTTTT. As protein: CASSSGRLGELFF.

The chain has TRBV29-1 and TRBJ1-2; no clear D gene. Deletions cut 4 bases from V and 1 base from J, with 7 bases between. The germline V gene encodes CDR1 SQVTM and CDR2 ANQGSEA. The CDR3 sequence is 12 residues long. The CDR3 here is CSVVGINYGYTF. In DNA form, the CDR3 reads TGCAGCGTTGTCGGGATTAACTATGGCTACACCTTC.

The chain joins TRBV19 to TRBJ2-1; TRBD1 aligns across 8 bases. Germline assignment: CDR1 LNHDA and CDR2 SQIVND (reference sequence). This CDR3 is 15 amino acids long. With V trimmed by 3 bases and J by 5 bases, 6 bases remained unmatched. The CDR3 region is CASSIRQGIDNEQFF. The CDR3 bases are TGTGCCAGTAGTATTCGACAGGGGATCGACAATGAGCAGTTCTTC.

At least ten counts were recorded for this clonotype. The chain is built from TRBV7-2 and TRBJ1-4; no definite D call. The CDR3 runs to 15 residues. CDR1 is SGHTA, CDR2 FQGNSA, per germline. Trimming cost V 1 base and J 4 bases, with 10 bases left between them. This CDR3 is CASSLEGLLNEKLFF. Written as DNA, the CDR3 is TGTGCCAGCAGCTTAGAGGGTCTCCTTAATGAAAAACTGTTTTTT.

In this sample, this clonotype turned up a few times. This rearrangement joins TRBV12-3 or TRBV12-4 to TRBJ2-5; 7 nucleotides match TRBD1. The CDR3 runs 17 residues. V was clipped by 3 bases and J by 1 base; unmatched bases: 11. In DNA form, the CDR3 reads TGTGCCAGCAGTTTCGCTCCTCTGGGACAGCCCCAAGAGACCCAGTACTTC. As protein: CASSFAPLGQPQETQYF.

In this sample, this clonotype turned up many times. The chain recombines TRBV5-8 with TRBJ2-3; D uncertain. V was cut by 4 bases and J by 0 bases, with 9 bases left in between. The V gene's germline CDR1 is SGHTS and CDR2 YDEGEE. The CDR3 totals 14 residues. This CDR3 is CASSRAYSTDTQYF. CDR3 sequence (DNA): TGTGCCAGCAGCCGCGCCTACAGCACAGATACGCAGTATTTT.

This clonotype was recorded a few times. This chain joins TRBV9 and TRBJ2-5; 7 nucleotides match TRBD2. Trimming took 4 bases from V and 0 from J; bases not matched to a gene: 6. Germline loops: CDR1 SGDLS, CDR2 YYNGEE. The CDR3 runs 15 residues. The CDR3 nucleotides read TGTGCCAGCAGCATCCAGCGGGGTAACCAAGAGACCCAGTACTTC. Translated, it gives CASSIQRGNQETQYF. The variable domain in full, with the rest retrieved from reference TRBV9 and TRBJ2-5, is DSGVTQTPKHLITATGQRVTLRCSPRSGDLSVYWYQQSLDQGLQFLIQYYNGEERAKGNILERFSAQQFPDLHSELNLSSLELGDSALYFCASSIQRGNQETQYFGPGTRLLVL.

A remark on this clonotype: A much bigger clone sits one base away, suggesting this may be a read error. The gene calls are TRBV7-2 and TRBJ2-7, with D perhaps TRBD1 (6 bases). The V gene's germline CDR1 is SGHTA and CDR2 FQGNSA. Trimming took off 3 bases at V and 5 bases at J, with 17 bases between the two ends. The CDR3 length is 15 residues. CDR3 residues: CASSFLGAKSDEQYF. CDR3 coding DNA: TGTGCCAGCAGCTTTTTGGGGGCCAAAAGCGACGAGCAGTACTTC.

The chain has TRBV12-3 or TRBV12-4 and TRBJ2-7; no reliable D call. The V end lost 3 bases, the J end lost 2 bases, and 14 bases lay between the germline ends. This CDR3 contains 15 residues. The CDR3 protein is CASSFGRERTYEQYF. In DNA, the CDR3 is TGTGCCAGCAGTTTTGGAAGGGAAAGAACCTACGAGCAGTACTTC.

This clonotype was counted ten times or more. This chain joins TRBV9 and TRBJ2-7, with D tentatively TRBD2 (6 bases). Germline V gives CDR1 SGDLS, CDR2 YYNGEE. This CDR3 is 14 amino acids long. V shed 4 bases and J shed 3 bases, with 14 bases lying between them. CDR3 coding DNA: TGTGCCAGCAGCCCCGGTGGTAGCGGCTACGAGCAGTACTTC. Translating gives CASSPGGSGYEQYF.

This clonotype was recorded many times. The chain recombines TRBV4-3 with TRBJ2-6; D could derive from TRBD1 or TRBD2 (5 bases each). The CDR3 length is 19 residues. Germline V lookup: CDR1 LGHNA, CDR2 YSLEER. V lost 4 bases and J 2 bases, leaving 21 bases between the germline ends. CDR3 protein: CASSPRDGVSGPGANVLTF. In DNA form, the CDR3 reads TGCGCCAGCAGCCCCCGGGACGGAGTGTCTGGGCCTGGGGCCAACGTCCTGACTTTC.

J is TRBJ1-2 and V is TRBV5-1, with D hard to call. The CDR3 loop spans 13 amino acids. From germline, CDR1 is SGHRS and CDR2 YFSETQ. Trimming took off 1 base at V and 0 bases at J, with 4 bases between the two ends. This CDR3 reads CASSLLSNYGYTF. The CDR3 nucleotides read TGCGCCAGCAGCTTGTTGTCTAACTATGGCTACACCTTC.

The chain uses TRBV2 and TRBJ1-1; D unclear. The CDR3 sequence is 15 residues long. Germline V CDR1 and CDR2: SNHLY, FYNNEI. Trimming pared 7 bases from V and 1 base from J, leaving 16 bases between. CDR3 residues: CASKMSWQRNTEAFF. In nucleotides, the CDR3 is TGTGCCAGCAAGATGAGCTGGCAACGGAACACTGAAGCTTTCTTT.

CDR3 in amino acids: CSAATGEDTEAFF. For the CDR3, the DNA is TGCAGTGCTGCGACGGGGGAGGACACTGAAGCTTTCTTT. This sequence joins TRBV20-1 and TRBJ1-1; tentatively, D is TRBD1 (5 bases). Germline values: CDR1 DFQATT, CDR2 SNEGSKA (reference sequence). The V end was cut by 5 bases, the J end by 3 bases, with 13 bases between. There are 13 residues in the CDR3.